These T cell receptor beta chains were read from a single sample in a study of cytomegalovirus exposure and HLA in healthy donors. Sequencing used immunoSEQ multiplex PCR; TCRdb keeps in-frame clones, though not all of them. The table has 130,000 to 150,000 clones, around 79% seen once; the top ten hold 3%. Sequenced: PBMCs. Receptors originate from a man aged 40-49 years in good health and CMV-seropositive. Both conserved end residues are part of each CDR3. Each record gives: V gene, J gene, CDR3 protein.

>TRBV18|TRBJ1-1
CASSAGVNTEAFF
>TRBV7-8|TRBJ1-1
CASSLVGTGVEAFF
>TRBV15|TRBJ1-3
CATSKDRGPGNTIYF
>TRBV2|TRBJ2-7
CASSGGASRSYEQYF
>TRBV18|TRBJ1-1
CASRRPGTENTEAFF
>TRBV27|TRBJ2-3
CASSFWLAGNSDTQYF
>TRBV25-1|TRBJ2-5
CASSLFSSGGTQYF
>TRBV9|TRBJ1-1
CASSGSDTGGAAFF
>TRBV27|TRBJ2-7
CASSAIAGAYEQYF
>TRBV6-5|TRBJ2-7
CASSYSAGTASYEQYF
>TRBV19|TRBJ2-1
CASSTQQMLAGVVNEQFF
>TRBV10-3|TRBJ2-1
CAISESDTALYNEQFF
>TRBV14|TRBJ1-1
CASSQDMFRNTEAFF
>TRBV7-2|TRBJ1-5
CASSLVTGSNQPQHF
>TRBV2|TRBJ1-2
CASSSGGQDYYGYTF
>TRBV30|TRBJ1-5
CAWSTGQYSNQPQHF
>TRBV28|TRBJ2-1
CASSRTRTGSHEQFF
>TRBV5-6|TRBJ1-1
CASSTGTANTEAFF
>TRBV27|TRBJ2-2
CASSLLPGLDSPGELFF
>TRBV29-1|NA
CSVWTGSSYEQYF
>TRBV7-2|TRBJ2-5
CASSLSGQPQETQYF
>TRBV7-3|TRBJ2-2
CASSLGRSLTGELFF
>TRBV27|TRBJ1-2
CASSLGGGEGNYGYTF
>TRBV28|TRBJ2-7
CASSIGVPSYEQYF